One sample yielded the 30 T cell receptor beta chains listed below, sequenced in a study of preoperative IRX-2 immunotherapy in early breast cancer. Treatment given: preoperative locoregional IRX-2 cytokine immunotherapy. TCRdb's copy holds only in-frame clones and misses some; the assay was immunoSEQ multiplex PCR. The table has some 19,000 clones, just under 85% seen once. The sample in question was lymph node tissue, obtained after IRX-2 immunotherapy. These receptors were collected from a human donor with breast cancer.

The genes are TRBV10-2 and TRBJ2-7; 7 bases match TRBD1. Germline V CDR1 and CDR2: WSHSY, SAAADI. The CDR3 is 12 residues long. Unmatched junction bases numbered 6, after V lost 7 bases and J lost 6 bases. In nucleotides, the CDR3 is TGCGCCAGCACCCAGGGGGAAGGCGAGCAGTACTTC. Its protein is CASTQGEGEQYF.

The rearrangement links TRBV9 to TRBJ1-6; D is unresolved. V lost 7 bases and J lost 1, with 9 bases in between. Looked up from germline, CDR1 is SGDLS and CDR2 is YYNGEE. The CDR3 has 14 amino acids. The chain's CDR3 is CASGQDSYNSPLHF. For the CDR3, the DNA is TGTGCCAGCGGGCAGGATTCCTATAATTCACCCCTCCACTTT. The whole variable domain, filled in from reference TRBV9 and TRBJ1-6, reads DSGVTQTPKHLITATGQRVTLRCSPRSGDLSVYWYQQSLDQGLQFLIQYYNGEERAKGNILERFSAQQFPDLHSELNLSSLELGDSALYFCASGQDSYNSPLHFGNGTRLTVT.

V gene TRBV28 combines with J gene TRBJ1-3; TRBD1 aligns across 8 bases. Germline-derived CDR1 and CDR2 are MDHEN and SYDVKM. The V and J ends lost 5 bases and 0 bases, in that order; junction bases with no gene match: 6. The CDR3 loop spans 16 amino acids. DNA of the CDR3: TGTGCCAGCAGTCCCCTGGACAGGGTCTCTGGAAACACCATATATTTT. It is translated as CASSPLDRVSGNTIYF.

The rearrangement joins TRBV19 to TRBJ1-2, with unresolved D. The CDR3 consists of 15 residues. Germline lookup yields CDR1 LNHDA and CDR2 SQIVND (reference sequence). Trimming pared 3 bases from V and 7 bases from J, leaving 18 bases between. The CDR3 spells CASSMLDISSIGYTF. CDR3 nucleotides: TGTGCCAGTAGTATGTTAGACATCTCCTCGATTGGCTACACCTTC.

The chain recombines TRBV19 with TRBJ1-4; the D gene is possibly TRBD1 (6 bases). Germline lookup yields CDR1 LNHDA and CDR2 SQIVND (reference sequence). The CDR3 runs to 16 residues. V lost 6 bases and J lost 0, with 14 bases in between. The CDR3 spells CASSRTGRSTNEKLFF. The CDR3 DNA sequence: TGTGCCAGTAGCAGAACAGGGAGATCAACTAATGAAAAACTGTTTTTT.

The CDR3 loop is CASSASGPGGPQETQYF. The DNA for the CDR3 is TGTGCCAGCAGTGCCTCCGGACCCGGGGGCCCGCAAGAGACCCAGTACTTC. This chain connects TRBV25-1 to TRBJ2-5; D assignment may be TRBD1 or TRBD2 (6 bases each). Trimming took 4 bases from V and 2 from J, leaving 20 bases between them. Germline V gives CDR1 MGHDK, CDR2 SYGVNS. The CDR3 sequence is 17 residues long.

This clone was seen only once. The rearrangement joins TRBV18 to TRBJ2-6; the D is unclear. V dropped 5 bases and J dropped 1 base, with 6 bases sitting between them. The V gene's germline CDR1 is KGHSH and CDR2 LQKENI. The CDR3 spans 14 residues. CDR3 sequence (DNA): TGTGCCAGCTCAACGAGATCTGGGGCCAACGTCCTGACTTTC. It yields the protein CASSTRSGANVLTF.

The count of this clone is one. This chain joins TRBV1 and TRBJ1-4; TRBD1 is the table's D call, not checked against the DNA. TRBV1 is a listed pseudogene. This CDR3 spans 16 amino acids. Here the CDR3 DNA reads TGCGCCAGCAGCCAGGACAGGGGTAGGATTAATGAAAAACTGTTTTTT. It yields the protein CASSQDRGRINEKLFF.

This clone has just one count. The CDR3 DNA follows: TGCGCCAGCAGCTTGGAGGTGGGGGTCGGGAACACTGAAGCTTTCTTT. Translation gives CASSLEVGVGNTEAFF. This rearrangement joins TRBV5-1 to TRBJ1-1; D is possibly TRBD1 (5 bases). Germline V gene sequence: CDR1 SGHRS, CDR2 YFSETQ. This CDR3 region has 16 residues. Deletions cut 0 bases from V and 1 base from J, with 13 bases between.

The genes are TRBV18 and TRBJ1-2, with 7 positions matching TRBD1. This CDR3 is built from 15 residues. Per the germline V gene, CDR1 is KGHSH and CDR2 is LQKENI. V trimming: 1 base; J trimming: 6 bases; junction bases outside the gene matches: 8. This chain's CDR3 is CASSPRAGGENGYTF. The DNA for the CDR3 is TGTGCCAGCTCACCACGGGCAGGGGGTGAGAATGGCTACACCTTC. The whole variable domain, filled in from reference TRBV18 and TRBJ1-2, reads NAGVMQNPRHLVRRRGQEARLRCSPMKGHSHVYWYRQLPEEGLKFMVYLQKENIIDESGMPKERFSAEFPKEGPSILRIQQVVRGDSAAYFCASSPRAGGENGYTFGSGTRLTVV.

In its sample, this clone was seen once. This CDR3 reads CASRPLAGNTGELFF. CDR3 sequence (DNA): TGTGCCAGCAGACCCTTAGCGGGAAACACCGGGGAGCTGTTTTTT. The genes are TRBV6-8 and TRBJ2-2; 8 positions match TRBD2. J was trimmed by 2 bases and V by 6 bases; bases with no gene match: 5. This CDR3 comprises 15 residues. In germline, CDR1 is MNHGY, CDR2 SAAAGT.

This clone has only one observation. The chain couples TRBV6-8 to TRBJ1-5; 8 positions match TRBD1. The CDR3 loop spans 15 amino acids. Germline loops: CDR1 MNHGY, CDR2 SAAAGT. The trim removed 2 bases at V and 2 bases at J, leaving 2 bases unmatched. The CDR3 DNA sequence: TGTGCCAGCAGTTACGGGACAGGCCGCAATCAGCCCCAGCATTTT. Protein sequence: CASSYGTGRNQPQHF.

In this sample, this clone turned up once. The rearrangement uses TRBV6-7 and TRBJ2-3; D is undetermined. TRBV6-7 is given ORF status, its function remaining uncertain. V lost 4 bases and J lost 5, with 10 bases in between. The CDR3 has 13 residues. CDR3 amino acids: CASSSLPKDTQYF. The CDR3 DNA follows: TGTGCCAGCAGTTCTTTGCCTAAAGATACGCAGTATTTT.

The chain joins TRBV11-3 to TRBJ2-5, with 11 bases lining up with TRBD2. Germline assignment: CDR1 SGHNT and CDR2 YENEEA. The CDR3 runs to 16 residues. After removal of 4 bases from V and 5 bases from J, the junction contained 9 bases not matched to a gene. CDR3 bases: TGTGCCAGCAGCTCGATTATAGCGGGAGGGGGGGAGACCCAGTACTTC. Translating it yields CASSSIIAGGGETQYF.

The chain combines TRBV6-7 with TRBJ1-3; D is unclear. TRBV6-7 is an open reading frame whose function is uncertain. CDR3 size: 15 residues. Trimming shortened V by 6 bases and J by 0 bases, and 12 bases separated the two germline ends. DNA for the CDR3: TGTGCCAGCAGGCTGGACGGTAACTCTGGAAACACCATATATTTT. Translated: CASRLDGNSGNTIYF.

CDR3 region: CASNTEGTGEETQYF. The CDR3 DNA reads as TGTGCCAGCAACACGGAAGGGACAGGGGAAGAGACCCAGTACTTC. The chain recombines TRBV7-6 with TRBJ2-5; 10 nucleotides line up with TRBD1. Germline V gene sequence: CDR1 SGHVS, CDR2 FNYEAQ. V lost 7 bases to trimming and J lost 3 bases; unmatched junction nucleotides: 8. The CDR3 runs 15 residues.

V is TRBV18 and J is TRBJ1-5; D is unclear. V was shortened by 4 bases and J by 1 base, with 17 bases between the two germline ends. Germline CDR1 reads KGHSH; CDR2 reads LQKENI. The CDR3 runs 17 residues. CDR3: CASSRGVGRASNQPQHF. As DNA, the CDR3 is TGTGCCAGCTCACGTGGGGTCGGAAGGGCAAGCAATCAGCCCCAGCATTTT.

The chain has TRBV6-8 and TRBJ2-5; 7 positions match TRBD2. In germline, CDR1 is MNHGY, CDR2 SAAAGT. The CDR3 runs 12 residues. V lost 5 bases, J lost 5 bases, and 2 bases stayed unmatched. CDR3: CASSAGRETQYF. CDR3 in DNA: TGTGCCAGCAGTGCCGGGAGGGAGACCCAGTACTTC.

This clone was counted a few times. The rearrangement uses TRBV18 and TRBJ2-1; TRBD2 is a possible D gene (5 bases). Trimming took 0 bases from V and 3 from J, leaving 6 bases between them. Germline V gene data show CDR1 as KGHSH and CDR2 as LQKENI. The CDR3 is 14 amino acids. The CDR3 coding sequence is TGTGCCAGCTCACCACCTAGCGTCTACAATGAGCAGTTCTTC. It yields the protein CASSPPSVYNEQFF.

The sample holds a few counts of this clone. The chain uses TRBV19 and TRBJ1-6; 9 nucleotides line up with TRBD1. After removal of 7 bases from V and 7 bases from J, the junction contained 5 bases not matched to a gene. CDR1 is LNHDA, CDR2 SQIVND, per germline (reference sequence). CDR3 length: 14 amino acids. The CDR3 DNA is TGTGCCAGTACCCCGGGACAGGGAAATTCACCCCTCCACTTT. It specifies CASTPGQGNSPLHF.

This sequence joins TRBV15 and TRBJ2-1; 11 bases agree with TRBD2. The CDR3 sequence is 15 residues long. Germline V lookup: CDR1 LNHNV, CDR2 YYDKDF (reference sequence). The trim removed 7 bases at V and 4 bases at J, leaving 6 bases unmatched. CDR3 bases: TGTGCCACCACCCCCGGGACTAGCGGTTACAATGAGCAGTTCTTC. Its protein product is CATTPGTSGYNEQFF.

The chain is built from TRBV6-8 and TRBJ2-7; TRBD2 matches 9 bases. J gave up 0 bases and V 8 bases, and 11 bases lay outside the gene matches. The CDR3 loop spans 16 amino acids. Germline-derived CDR1 and CDR2 are MNHGY and SAAAGT. CDR3 sequence (DNA): TGTGCCAGCTCCGGTTCTAGCGGGAACCGCTCCTACGAGCAGTACTTC. This encodes CASSGSSGNRSYEQYF.

This clone appeared a few times. V usage is TRBV18 and J usage is TRBJ1-6; the D gene is possibly TRBD1 (6 bases). Germline V CDR1 and CDR2: KGHSH, LQKENI. V was cut by 6 bases and J by 5 bases, with 8 bases left in between. The CDR3 runs to 13 residues. The CDR3 sequence: CASSPGDNSPLHF. CDR3 nucleotides: TGTGCCAGCTCCCCAGGGGATAATTCACCCCTCCACTTT.

A single count supports this clone. The chain couples TRBV11-3 to TRBJ1-5, with D possibly TRBD1 on 5 matching bases. The CDR3 extends over 14 amino acids. Trimming cost V 3 bases and J 4 bases, with 10 bases left between them. Germline CDR1 and CDR2: SGHNT and YENEEA. The CDR3 here is CASSLMTDNQPQHF. CDR3 nucleotide sequence: TGTGCCAGCAGCTTGATGACAGATAATCAGCCCCAGCATTTT. Looking up the rest from reference TRBV11-3 and TRBJ1-5 gives the full variable domain: EAGVVQSPRYKIIEKKQPVAFWCNPISGHNTLYWYLQNLGQGPELLIRYENEEAVDDSQLPKDRFSAERLKGVDSTLKIQPAELGDSAVYLCASSLMTDNQPQHFGDGTRLSIL.

The CDR3 nucleotides read TGTGCCAGCAGCATTGGGACAGCCTATGGCTACACCTTC. Protein product: CASSIGTAYGYTF. The chain is built from TRBV7-1 and TRBJ1-2, with 7 bases matching TRBD1. TRBV7-1 belongs to the ORF category, with a function that is uncertain. The CDR3 covers 13 residues. Unmatched junction bases numbered 4, after V lost 5 bases and J lost 4 bases.

A single count supports this clone. The rearrangement joins TRBV11-3 to TRBJ1-1; TRBD1 agrees at 7 bases. This CDR3 region has 17 residues. Looked up from germline, CDR1 is SGHNT and CDR2 is YENEEA. V shed 5 bases and J 0 bases; nucleotides not matched to a gene: 12. CDR3 bases: TGTGCCAGCAGCCCAGGGCGGAACAGGGGAATGAACACTGAAGCTTTCTTT. Protein sequence: CASSPGRNRGMNTEAFF.

This clone was seen a few times. The V call is TRBV19, the J call TRBJ2-1; 12 bases line up with TRBD2. This CDR3 spans 17 amino acids. The V gene's germline CDR1 is LNHDA and CDR2 SQIVND (reference sequence). The V gene end was trimmed by 5 bases and the J gene end by 3 bases; junction bases not matched to a gene: 8. DNA for the CDR3: TGTGCCAGTAGTTTAGGGGCTAGCGGGAGGGACTACAATGAGCAGTTCTTC. Translating gives CASSLGASGRDYNEQFF.

This clone appeared a few times. The chain carries TRBV6-8 and TRBJ2-7; D is tentatively TRBD1 or TRBD2 (5 bases each). Per germline, CDR1 MNHGY and CDR2 SAAAGT. The CDR3 is 17 residues long. Trimming removed 3 bases at V and 2 bases at J, with 20 bases between. The CDR3 DNA is TGTGCCAGCAGTTATGGTTGGGACGGCAGTTATACCTACGAGCAGTACTTC. Translation gives CASSYGWDGSYTYEQYF.

The V gene is TRBV9, the J gene TRBJ1-1; possible D gene TRBD1, 5 bases. This CDR3 is 13 amino acids long. The ends were cut back, 5 bases at V and 3 bases at J, with 11 bases in the middle. CDR1 is SGDLS and CDR2 is YYNGEE in the germline V gene. CDR3: CASSLGLDTEAFF. The DNA for the CDR3 is TGTGCCAGCAGTTTGGGACTCGACACTGAAGCTTTCTTT.

The chain joins TRBV19 to TRBJ1-4, with TRBD1 matching 9 bases. Per germline, CDR1 LNHDA and CDR2 SQIVND (reference sequence). This CDR3 has 15 residues. The J segment lost 7 bases and the V segment lost 5 bases, leaving 8 bases of the junction unmatched. The CDR3 loop is CASSPLDRGSEKLFF. CDR3 bases: TGTGCCAGTAGTCCCCTGGACAGGGGTAGTGAAAAACTGTTTTTT.